This is a list of T cell receptor beta chains from one sample in a study of cytomegalovirus exposure and HLA in healthy donors. The table came from immunoSEQ multiplex PCR; TCRdb's copy has only in-frame clones and leaves some out. The table records about 170,000 clones, approximately 70% of them present only once. Sequencing used PBMCs. These receptors originate from a woman in her late teens or twenties in good health and CMV-seropositive. Both conserved end residues are part of each CDR3. A D gene is named only where the DNA matches it firmly. A row's size may be missing; if present it is once, few, many or a size class.

TRBJ2-3	TRBD1	TRBV7-2	NA	CASSLKGAKSTDTQYF	TGTGCCAGCAGCTTGAAGGGGGCCAAGAGCACAGATACGCAGTATTTT
TRBJ2-7	TRBD2	TRBV4-1	NA	CASSRAGIIYEQYF	TGCGCCAGCAGCCGAGCGGGGATTATCTACGAGCAGTACTTC
TRBJ1-1	NA	TRBV19	NA	CASSIMTGAMNTEAFF	TGTGCCAGTAGTATTATGACAGGAGCCATGAACACTGAAGCTTTCTTT
TRBJ1-1	TRBD1	TRBV5-4	NA	CVSSLGQGVPEAFF	TGTGTCAGCAGCCTCGGACAGGGAGTACCTGAAGCTTTCTTT
TRBJ2-6	NA	TRBV7-3	NA	CASSPDRPYLSGANVLTF	TGTGCCAGCAGCCCCGACAGGCCCTACCTATCTGGGGCCAACGTCCTGACTTTC
TRBJ2-7	NA	TRBV11-2	NA	CASSLRYEQYF	TGTGCCAGCAGCCTCCGGTACGAGCAGTACTTC
TRBJ1-2	NA	TRBV5-6	NA	CASSPEQGRAHGYTF	TGTGCCAGCAGCCCGGAACAGGGTAGGGCTCATGGCTACACCTTC
TRBJ2-3	TRBD2	TRBV2	few	CASISKELAGTDTQYF	TGTGCCAGCATTTCAAAGGAGCTAGCGGGCACAGATACGCAGTATTTT
TRBJ1-1	NA	TRBV7-2	NA	CASSYSVGARTEAFF	TGTGCCAGCAGCTACAGTGTGGGGGCCCGCACTGAAGCTTTCTTT
TRBJ2-5	TRBD1	TRBV28	NA	CASSPTGKETQYF	TGTGCCAGCAGCCCGACAGGGAAAGAGACCCAGTACTTC
TRBJ1-2	NA	TRBV25-1	NA	CASSESSGADNYGYTF	TGTGCCAGCAGTGAATCTAGTGGGGCAGACAACTATGGCTACACCTTC
TRBJ2-1	TRBD2	TRBV4-2	NA	CASRLAGVDEQFF	TGTGCCAGTCGACTAGCGGGGGTCGATGAGCAGTTCTTC
TRBJ1-3	NA	TRBV5-5	once	CASSLGAAMNSGNTIYF	TGTGCCAGCAGCTTGGGGGCCGCCATGAACTCTGGAAACACCATATATTTT
TRBJ1-2	NA	TRBV11-2	few	CASSLDFGQSYGYTF	TGTGCCAGCAGCTTAGATTTTGGACAGAGCTATGGCTACACCTTC
TRBJ2-5	TRBD2	TRBV7-2	NA	CASSLTSGAGQETQYF	TGTGCCAGCAGCTTGACTAGCGGGGCGGGGCAAGAGACCCAGTACTTC
TRBJ1-6	TRBD1	TRBV6-1	NA	CASNRQGLNSPLHF	TGTGCCAGCAACCGACAGGGTTTGAATTCACCCCTCCACTTT
TRBJ2-4	TRBD1	TRBV29-1	once	CSVPDRAAKNIQYF	TGCAGCGTTCCTGACAGGGCCGCCAAAAACATTCAGTACTTC
TRBJ2-5	NA	TRBV30	NA	CAWSITSPQETQYF	TGTGCCTGGAGTATTACTAGTCCCCAAGAGACCCAGTACTTC
TRBJ2-1	TRBD2	TRBV6-4	NA	CASSDDGGGASNEQFF	TGTGCCAGCAGTGATGATGGCGGGGGGGCGTCGAATGAGCAGTTCTTC
TRBJ1-6	NA	TRBV6-5	NA	CASSGGSVSPLHF	TGTGCCAGCAGTGGAGGGAGCGTATCACCCCTCCACTTT
TRBJ2-1	TRBD1	TRBV5-4	NA	CASTRRTGDNEQFF	TGTGCCAGCACCCGCAGGACAGGGGACAATGAGCAGTTCTTC
TRBJ2-3	NA	TRBV6-1	NA	CASSEDTSTDTQYF	TGTGCCAGCAGTGAGGACACTAGCACAGATACGCAGTATTTT
TRBJ2-2	TRBD2	TRBV5-6	NA	CASSWGFSGVNTGELFF	TGTGCCAGCAGCTGGGGGTTTAGCGGGGTCAACACCGGGGAGCTGTTTTTT
TRBJ2-7	NA	TRBV28	NA	CASSFTRSRGEQYF	TGTGCCAGCAGTTTTACACGTAGCAGGGGCGAGCAGTACTTC
TRBJ1-3	NA	TRBV15	NA	CATSRERSSGNTIYF	TGTGCCACCAGCAGAGAGAGAAGCTCTGGAAACACCATATATTTT
TRBJ2-3	NA	TRBV27	NA	CASSLWDTSTDTQYF	TGTGCCAGCAGTTTATGGGACACTAGCACAGATACGCAGTATTTT
TRBJ1-1	NA	TRBV19	few	CASSIFSLTPREAFF	TGTGCCAGTAGTATCTTCTCGTTGACGCCTAGGGAAGCTTTCTTT
TRBJ1-1	NA	TRBV5-1	NA	CASSFLGAMNTEAFF	TGCGCCAGCAGCTTCCTAGGGGCTATGAACACTGAAGCTTTCTTT
TRBJ1-1	NA	TRBV6-6	few	CASSGSEGEAFF	TGTGCCAGCAGTGGCTCAGAGGGTGAAGCTTTCTTT
TRBJ1-5	NA	TRBV30	NA	CASEPQHF	TGTGCCTCAGAGCCCCAGCATTTT
TRBJ1-1	NA	TRBV2	NA	CASSDRGGVTEAFF	TGTGCCAGCAGTGACCGGGGGGGGGTCACTGAAGCTTTCTTT
TRBJ2-1	NA	TRBV6-5	NA	CASKESAPYNEQFF	TGTGCCAGCAAGGAGTCCGCGCCATACAATGAGCAGTTCTTC
TRBJ2-2	NA	TRBV18	NA	CASSPFPLRSSRPGELFF	TGTGCCAGCTCACCATTTCCTCTCCGTAGTTCGCGCCCCGGGGAGCTGTTTTTT
TRBJ2-7	TRBD1	TRBV19	NA	CASSLRQGPTYEQYF	TGTGCCAGTAGCCTCAGACAGGGGCCAACCTACGAGCAGTACTTC
TRBJ2-3	TRBD2	TRBV19	once	CASSNGGGATDTQYF	TGTGCCAGTAGTAATGGCGGGGGGGCGACAGATACGCAGTATTTT
TRBJ2-4	TRBD2	TRBV5-4	NA	CASTTGGTSGGQNIQYF	TGTGCCAGCACTACTGGGGGGACTAGCGGGGGACAAAACATTCAGTACTTC
TRBJ2-7	TRBD1	TRBV28	NA	CASSSPGTEYEQYF	TGTGCCAGCAGTTCCCCCGGGACAGAATACGAGCAGTACTTC
TRBJ2-7	TRBD2	TRBV11-2	NA	CASSFGSGDEQYF	TGTGCCAGCAGCTTCGGCAGCGGGGACGAGCAGTACTTC
TRBJ2-1	TRBD1	TRBV7-2	NA	CASSPGTGRKFF	TGTGCCAGCAGCCCCGGGACAGGGAGAAAGTTCTTC
TRBJ2-1	NA	TRBV11-2	few	CASSSPSGPNEQFF	TGTGCCAGCAGCTCCCCCAGTGGGCCCAATGAGCAGTTCTTC
TRBJ1-1	TRBD1	TRBV27	few	CASSPPTGSSTEAFF	TGTGCCAGCAGTCCGCCGACAGGGTCGAGCACTGAAGCTTTCTTT